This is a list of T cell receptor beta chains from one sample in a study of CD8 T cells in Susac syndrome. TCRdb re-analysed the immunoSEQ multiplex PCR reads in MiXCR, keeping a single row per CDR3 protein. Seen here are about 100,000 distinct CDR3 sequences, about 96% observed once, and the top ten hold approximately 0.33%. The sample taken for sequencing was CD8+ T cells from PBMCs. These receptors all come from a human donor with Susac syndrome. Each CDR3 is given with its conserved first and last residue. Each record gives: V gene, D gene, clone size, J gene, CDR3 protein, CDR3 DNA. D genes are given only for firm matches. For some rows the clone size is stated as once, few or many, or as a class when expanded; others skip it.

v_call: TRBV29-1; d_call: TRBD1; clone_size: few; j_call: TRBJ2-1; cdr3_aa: CSVEDRYNEQFF; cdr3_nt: TGCAGCGTTGAGGACAGGTACAATGAGCAGTTCTTC
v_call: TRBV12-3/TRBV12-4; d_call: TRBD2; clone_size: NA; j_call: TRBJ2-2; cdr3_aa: CASSFRAGVNTGELFF; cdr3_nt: TGTGCCAGCAGTTTCAGGGCGGGGGTTAACACCGGGGAGCTGTTTTTT
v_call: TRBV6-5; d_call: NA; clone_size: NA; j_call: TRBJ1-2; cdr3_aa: CASSYESFDGYTF; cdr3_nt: TGTGCCAGCAGTTACGAGTCTTTCGATGGCTACACCTTC
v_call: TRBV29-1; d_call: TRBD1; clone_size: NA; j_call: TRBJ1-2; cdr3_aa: CSVPPGTGFDGYTF; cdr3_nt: TGCAGCGTGCCCCCCGGGACAGGGTTCGATGGCTACACCTTC
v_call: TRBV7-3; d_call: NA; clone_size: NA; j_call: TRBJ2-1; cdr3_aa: CASSLSGVNNEQFF; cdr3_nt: TGTGCCAGCAGCTTAAGTGGGGTAAACAATGAGCAGTTCTTC
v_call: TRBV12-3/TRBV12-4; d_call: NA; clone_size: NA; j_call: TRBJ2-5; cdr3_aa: CASTLTGTQETQYF; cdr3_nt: TGTGCCAGCACCTTGACAGGGACTCAAGAGACCCAGTACTTC
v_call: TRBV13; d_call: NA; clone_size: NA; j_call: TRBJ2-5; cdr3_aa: CASSPRVQETQYF; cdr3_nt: TGTGCCAGCAGCCCCAGGGTACAAGAGACCCAGTACTTC
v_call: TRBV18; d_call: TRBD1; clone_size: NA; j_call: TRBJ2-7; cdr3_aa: CASSPDRVPYEQYF; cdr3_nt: TGTGCCAGCTCACCAGACAGGGTTCCCTACGAGCAGTACTTC
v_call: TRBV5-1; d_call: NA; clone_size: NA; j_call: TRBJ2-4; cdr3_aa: CASSQEWDLTGIQYF; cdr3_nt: TGCGCCAGCAGCCAGGAATGGGACCTGACTGGCATTCAGTACTTC
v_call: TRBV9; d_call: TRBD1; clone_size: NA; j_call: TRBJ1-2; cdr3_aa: CASSGDSSGYGYTF; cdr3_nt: TGTGCCAGCAGCGGGGACAGCTCAGGCTATGGCTACACCTTC
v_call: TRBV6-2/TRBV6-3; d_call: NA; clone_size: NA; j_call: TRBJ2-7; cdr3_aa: CASRAPGGYEQYF; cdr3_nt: TGTGCCAGCAGAGCTCCCGGGGGCTACGAGCAGTACTTC
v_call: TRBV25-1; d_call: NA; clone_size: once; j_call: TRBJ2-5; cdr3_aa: CASGSYQGSPQETQYF; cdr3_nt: TGTGCCAGCGGTAGTTACCAGGGGAGCCCCCAAGAGACCCAGTACTTC
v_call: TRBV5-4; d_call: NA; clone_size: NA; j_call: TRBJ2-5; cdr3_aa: CASSLGSSTETQYF; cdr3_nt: TGTGCCAGCAGCTTGGGGAGTTCCACGGAGACCCAGTACTTC
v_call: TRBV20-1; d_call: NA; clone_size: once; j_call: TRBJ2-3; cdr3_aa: CSARVGDTQYF; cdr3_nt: TGCAGTGCTAGAGTCGGAGATACGCAGTATTTT
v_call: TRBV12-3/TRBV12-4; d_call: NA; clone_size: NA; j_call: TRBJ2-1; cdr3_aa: CASSLRAENEQFF; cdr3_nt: TGTGCCAGCAGTTTACGGGCGGAGAATGAGCAGTTCTTC
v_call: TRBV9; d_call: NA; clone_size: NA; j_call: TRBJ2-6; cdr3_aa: CASSPPGRSGANVLTF; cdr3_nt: TGTGCCAGCAGCCCTCCGGGGAGGTCTGGGGCCAACGTCCTGACTTTC
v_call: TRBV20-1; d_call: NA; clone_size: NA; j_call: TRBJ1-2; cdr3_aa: CSAPIAWQTYYGYTF; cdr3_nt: TGCAGTGCCCCTATCGCGTGGCAGACCTACTATGGCTACACCTTC
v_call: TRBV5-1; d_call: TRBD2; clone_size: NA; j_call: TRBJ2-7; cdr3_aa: CASSTGLATRVDEQYF; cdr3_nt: TGCGCCAGCAGCACGGGACTAGCGACACGTGTGGACGAGCAGTACTTC
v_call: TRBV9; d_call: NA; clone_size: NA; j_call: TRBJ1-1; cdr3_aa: CASSVTTRAEAFF; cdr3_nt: TGTGCCAGCAGCGTGACGACCCGGGCAGAAGCTTTCTTT
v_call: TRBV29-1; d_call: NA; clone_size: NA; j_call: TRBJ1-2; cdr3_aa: CSVEDGPSFNGYTF; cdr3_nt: TGCAGCGTTGAAGACGGACCATCTTTTAATGGCTACACCTTC
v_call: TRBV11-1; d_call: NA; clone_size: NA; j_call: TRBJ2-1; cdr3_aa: CASSLALNEQFF; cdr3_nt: TGTGCCAGCAGCTTAGCGTTGAATGAGCAGTTCTTC
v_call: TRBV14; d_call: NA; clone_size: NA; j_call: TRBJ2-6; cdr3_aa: CASSPWGELSGANVLTF; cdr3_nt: TGTGCCAGCAGCCCCTGGGGTGAACTCTCTGGGGCCAACGTCCTGACTTTC